Below, one T cell receptor beta chain is given with its context. This CDR3 is built from 15 residues. The germline V gene has CDR1 MDHEN and CDR2 SYDVKM. V trimming: 4 bases; J trimming: 3 bases; junction bases outside the gene matches: 2. This specimen belongs to a study of cytomegalovirus exposure and HLA in healthy donors. This PCR relied on a set of 60 Vbeta primers and 13 Jbeta primers. This table comes from immunoSEQ multiplex PCR, and its TCRdb copy is limited to in-frame clones, with some not included. The sample lists some 150,000 clones, 72% seen once, with roughly 4% in the top ten. The specimen was PBMCs. This TCR derives from a man aged 50-60 years in good health and CMV-seropositive. This rearrangement joins TRBV28 to TRBJ2-3, with 12 bases matching TRBD2. The CDR3 here is CASSSSGRGTDTQYF. CDR3 bases: TGTGCCAGCAGTTCTAGCGGGAGGGGGACAGATACGCAGTATTTT.